This T cell receptor (beta chain) was documented in a study of shared clonotypes between healthy human individuals. Study conclusions and caveats: Despite large depth, rarefaction showed incomplete sorted-subset sequencing. With few donors, the genetic and exposure-history diversity represented was limited. Clonotype sharing among the donors was expected to vary with sequencing depth.

Several immunoSEQ plates received, in even portions, the genomic DNA of each subset. Assay: immunoSEQ multiplex PCR; the TCRdb copy retains only in-frame clones and omits some. This sample has around 690,000 clones, with around 91% found just once. To note about this clone: Its antigen is not identified.

With 0 bases removed from V and 2 bases from J, the gap between germline ends came to 8 bases. The germline V gene has CDR1 SGDLS and CDR2 YYNGEE. This CDR3 comprises 14 residues. The V and J genes are TRBV9 and TRBJ1-2; D unclear. This receptor was obtained from a man aged 18 to 35 in good health. Some clones in this sample may be carry-over from other donors' samples. Source material: memory CD8+ T cells from PBMCs. Subset noted: CD45RO+ cells pooled with CCR7-negative TemRA cells. CDR3 region: CASSVATENYGYTF. CDR3 bases: TGTGCCAGCAGCGTAGCTACGGAGAACTATGGCTACACCTTC.